Listed here are 5 T cell receptor beta chains from one sample, sequenced in a study of naive and memory T cell subsets (TCRdb year 2017). Library prep was done by 5' RACE. These reads were obtained on an Illumina MiSeq. For the blood and skin samples, TCR RNA was reverse transcribed with SuperScript IV using primers for the alpha and beta constant regions. The public reads were reprocessed in TCRdb via fastp at Q25 and MiXCR, keeping in-frame beta chains. For every CDR3 protein sequence, its rows merge into one entry that carries the most common genes and DNA. The sample table shows just over 25,000 distinct CDR3 sequences, and under 30% are seen once. The ten top clones hold approximately 1.7% of the sample. For whole blood analysis, 2.5 ml of peripheral blood was collected from healthy adult volunteers into Tempus tubes, and RNA was extracted following the manufacturer's instructions. Receptors originate from a female donor in good health.

Only a few counts were recorded for this clonotype. J is TRBJ2-1 and V is TRBV29-1, with D tentatively TRBD1 or TRBD2 (6 bases each). V was shortened by 6 bases and J by 8 bases, with 26 bases between the two germline ends. Germline CDR1 is SQVTM and CDR2 is ANQGSEA. The CDR3 length is 16 residues. This CDR3 is CSVQGMAGSVFHEQFF. CDR3 sequence (DNA): TGCAGCGTCCAGGGGATGGCCGGGAGCGTTTTCCATGAGCAGTTCTTC.

This clonotype was recorded a few times. CDR3 protein: CSALDPKGYNSPLHF. The DNA for the CDR3 is TGCAGTGCCCTTGATCCTAAGGGGTATAATTCACCCCTCCACTTT. The chain recombines TRBV20-1 with TRBJ1-6, with a possible D match to TRBD1 (5 bases). The ends were cut back, 6 bases at V and 4 bases at J, with 16 bases in the middle. Germline V gene data show CDR1 as DFQATT and CDR2 as SNEGSKA (reference sequence). This CDR3 contains 15 residues.

CDR3: CSANSGRSSYNEQFF. For the CDR3, the DNA is TGCAGTGCTAATAGCGGGAGGTCGTCCTACAATGAGCAGTTCTTC. The chain is built from TRBV20-1 and TRBJ2-1, with 10 bases that match TRBD2. Germline V lookup: CDR1 DFQATT, CDR2 SNEGSKA (reference sequence). J was trimmed by 1 base and V by 4 bases; bases with no gene match: 4. This CDR3 has 15 residues.

The V gene is TRBV5-1, the J gene TRBJ2-1, with D tentatively TRBD1 or TRBD2 (5 bases each). V was trimmed by 0 bases and J by 2 bases, leaving 18 bases between them. The CDR3 spans 18 residues. Germline V gene lookup returns CDR1 SGHRS and CDR2 YFSETQ. The CDR3 loop is CASSLEGPSASPYNEQFF. CDR3 DNA: TGCGCCAGCAGCTTGGAGGGACCCAGTGCATCACCCTACAATGAGCAGTTCTTC.

This clonotype was seen a few times. This chain connects TRBV29-1 to TRBJ1-2, with TRBD1 matching 7 bases. Germline V gene lookup returns CDR1 SQVTM and CDR2 ANQGSEA. J was trimmed by 6 bases and V by 7 bases; bases with no gene match: 8. The CDR3 loop spans 12 amino acids. As DNA, the CDR3 is TGCAGCGCGAACAGGGGAGGCGATGGCTACACCTTC. Translated, it gives CSANRGGDGYTF.